This TCR beta chain is from a study of blood T cell repertoires in COVID-19. Study details: Samples taken during acute and convalescent COVID-19 were collected in the United States, Italy and Spain. PBMCs, B-cell-depleted T cells, or T cells provided the cDNA or gDNA that made up the material.

V shed 9 bases, J shed 2 bases, and the junction held 11 bases outside the gene matches. This CDR3 comprises 15 residues. The germline CDR1 and CDR2 sequences are SNHLY and FYNNEI. Per the original methods: Estimation of nucleated cell counts relied on the amplification of reference gene primers. Produced via immunoSEQ multiplex PCR; TCRdb's table is partial and in-frame only. V and J calls and clone size are those listed in that table; D and trimming were worked out from the DNA. This repertoire shows just under 250,000 clones, around 86% found once; its top ten account for 3%. Material for sequencing was peripheral blood. V usage is TRBV2 and J usage is TRBJ2-3; TRBD2 agrees at 7 bases. The sequence came from a woman in her thirties who had recovered from COVID-19. The CDR3 here is CASNPASGFTDTQYF. CDR3 DNA sequence: TGTGCCAGTAACCCGGCTAGCGGTTTCACAGATACGCAGTATTTT.